This TCR beta chain was sequenced during a study of shared clonotypes between healthy human individuals. Overall study results and limits: A few donors had roughly 5% of their naive CD4 clonotypes in common.

Regarding this clone: Its specificity is unknown. Other DNA sequences in this sample translate to the same CDR3.

Looked up from germline, CDR1 is MNHNY and CDR2 is SVGAGI (reference sequence). The CDR3 totals 12 residues. V was cut by 0 bases and J by 8 bases, with 5 bases left in between. Some clones are missing from TCRdb's copy, which holds only in-frame ones; the method was immunoSEQ multiplex PCR. The sample carries some 2.3 million clones, approximately 95% recorded once. Donors had no recently reported acute infections or vaccinations and were HIV-negative. The split of CD4+ cells yielded CD45RA+ naive and CD45RA-negative memory subsets. This chain joins TRBV6-6 and TRBJ2-1; D uncertain. Sequencing was performed on naive CD4+ T cells from PBMCs. The sample's subset: CD45RA+ positively selected. The sequence was collected from a man aged 18-30 years in good health. Some clones in this sample may be carry-over from other donors' samples. The CDR3 reads CASSYSGYEQFF. CDR3 in DNA: TGTGCCAGCAGTTACTCAGGTTATGAGCAGTTCTTC.